The 29 T cell receptor beta chains below were found in one sample sequenced in a study of blood T cell repertoires in COVID-19 (dated by TCRdb to the early 2020s). The method behind the library was the immunoSEQ multiplex PCR assay. TCRdb mirrors the immuneACCESS table, restricted to in-frame sequences. Some clones are absent from its copies; in checked studies, under half trace to an unresolved V gene, and the reason for the others is unknown. This sample gives roughly 250,000 clones in total; 70% to 85% of them show up just once. The ten largest account for 4% to 4.5% of the sample. Sequencing used peripheral blood. The receptor source for this set is a woman aged 40-49 years with active or convalescent COVID-19.

The genes are TRBV4-1 and TRBJ2-2, with TRBD1 matching 9 bases. Trimming removed 4 bases from V and 0 bases from J; junction bases left unmatched: 9. The CDR3 is made up of 18 amino acids. Germline assignment: CDR1 MGHRA and CDR2 YSYEKL. CDR3 residues: CASSRVWTGDTNTGELFF. The DNA for the CDR3 is TGCGCCAGCAGCCGGGTTTGGACAGGGGATACGAACACCGGGGAGCTGTTTTTT.

The rearrangement links TRBV9 to TRBJ1-2; TRBD1 aligns across 8 bases. CDR3 length: 16 amino acids. V lost 0 bases, J lost 3 bases, and 7 bases stayed unmatched. The germline gives CDR1 SGDLS, CDR2 YYNGEE. The CDR3 DNA reads TGTGCCAGCAGCGTAGCACTACAGGGGGAGGACTATGGCTACACCTTC. Translated: CASSVALQGEDYGYTF.

In this sample, this clone turned up a few times. The chain carries TRBV5-1 and TRBJ2-5; a weak D match, TRBD1 (7 bases). V dropped 4 bases and J dropped 5 bases, with 15 bases sitting between them. The CDR3 is 14 residues long. Germline V gene lookup returns CDR1 SGHRS and CDR2 YFSETQ. The CDR3 sequence is CASSPQTGRETQYF. In DNA form, the CDR3 reads TGCGCCAGCAGCCCCCAGACAGGGAGGGAGACCCAGTACTTC.

The J gene is TRBJ1-2, the V gene TRBV25-1, with 8 bases matching TRBD1. V lost 1 base and J lost 8; bases outside the gene matches: 9. Per the germline V gene, CDR1 is MGHDK and CDR2 is SYGVNS. This CDR3 contains 15 residues. The CDR3 here is CASSEWDRTEGGYTF. CDR3 DNA sequence: TGTGCCAGCAGTGAATGGGACAGGACCGAGGGAGGCTACACCTTC.

The chain has TRBV1 and TRBJ1-5. TRBV1 is listed as a pseudogene. The CDR3 loop spans 15 amino acids. The CDR3 reads CTSSQTYRSNQPQHF. DNA for the CDR3: TGCACCAGCAGCCAAACCTATCGGTCCAATCAGCCCCAGCATTTT.

CDR3 amino acids: CASSRGTGTGAYSNQPQHF. The CDR3 region has the DNA TGCGCCAGCAGCCGAGGAACCGGGACAGGGGCCTATAGCAATCAGCCCCAGCATTTT. The chain couples TRBV4-1 to TRBJ1-5, with 10 positions matching TRBD1. With 4 bases clipped from V and 0 bases from J, the junction kept 12 bases outside the gene matches. Germline V lookup: CDR1 MGHRA, CDR2 YSYEKL. The CDR3 consists of 19 residues.

V is TRBV5-4 and J is TRBJ1-2; 9 bases are a match to TRBD1. V trimming: 4 bases; J trimming: 5 bases; junction bases outside the gene matches: 9. The germline V gene has CDR1 SGHNT and CDR2 YYREEE (reference sequence). The CDR3 extends over 15 amino acids. CDR3: CASSLDVGQGYGYTF. The CDR3 bases are TGTGCCAGCAGCCTGGATGTGGGACAGGGTTATGGCTACACCTTC.

This chain links TRBV28 with TRBJ2-3; no clear D. CDR3 size: 13 residues. CDR1 is MDHEN and CDR2 is SYDVKM in the germline V gene. The V end was cut by 5 bases, the J end by 6 bases, with 12 bases between. The CDR3 loop is CASSIRVEDTQYF. The CDR3 DNA follows: TGTGCCAGCAGTATTCGGGTCGAGGATACGCAGTATTTT. Supplemented by reference TRBV28 and TRBJ2-3, the full variable domain reads DVKVTQSSRYLVKRTGEKVFLECVQDMDHENMFWYRQDPGLGLRLIYFSYDVKMKEKGDIPEGYSVSREKKERFSLILESASTNQTSMYLCASSIRVEDTQYFGPGTRLTVL.

J is TRBJ1-2 and V is TRBV3-1 (or the pseudogene TRBV3-2); D uncertain. V lost 0 bases and J 8 bases, leaving 13 bases between the germline ends. Germline V gene sequence: CDR1 LGHDT, CDR2 YNNKEL (reference sequence). The length of the CDR3 is 14 residues. DNA for the CDR3: TGTGCCAGCAGCCAAGATTTGAGGGTTGGGGGCTACACCTTC. The encoded protein is CASSQDLRVGGYTF.

The rearrangement links TRBV7-3 to TRBJ2-2, with a tentative D call TRBD2 (7 bases). CDR3 length equals 13 residues. V shed 4 bases and J shed 6 bases, with 9 bases lying between them. Germline V gene lookup returns CDR1 SGHTA and CDR2 FQGTGA. In nucleotides, the CDR3 is TGTGCCAGCAGCTCCGGGGGGCCCGGGGAGCTGTTTTTT. It yields the protein CASSSGGPGELFF.

The rearrangement uses TRBV3-1 (or the pseudogene TRBV3-2) and TRBJ2-5, with TRBD2 matching 9 bases. Germline loops: CDR1 LGHDT, CDR2 YNNKEL (reference sequence). The junction had 7 bases not matched to a gene; V was cut back by 4 bases and J by 1 base. This CDR3 is built from 16 residues. The CDR3 region is CASSPPLAGFQETQYF. CDR3 nucleotide sequence: TGTGCCAGCAGCCCCCCACTAGCGGGTTTCCAAGAGACCCAGTACTTC.

J is TRBJ1-6 and V is TRBV5-1; D uncertain. This CDR3 spans 17 amino acids. The V end was cut by 0 bases, the J end by 7 bases, with 17 bases between. Germline CDR1 is SGHRS and CDR2 is YFSETQ. The CDR3, as DNA: TGCGCCAGCAGCTTGGGTGATCCATCGGGTCCGAATTCACCCCTCCACTTT. It encodes CASSLGDPSGPNSPLHF.

This clone was recorded only once. V gene TRBV6-5 combines with J gene TRBJ2-2; 9 bases fit TRBD1. V was pared by 8 bases and J by 2 bases, with 6 bases of the junction left unmatched. Germline assignment: CDR1 MNHEY and CDR2 SVGAGI. The CDR3 totals 15 residues. The chain's CDR3 is CASDDRGYNTGELFF. The CDR3 coding sequence is TGTGCCAGCGACGACAGGGGGTATAACACCGGGGAGCTGTTTTTT.

V gene TRBV2 combines with J gene TRBJ2-2, with a possible D match to TRBD1 (6 bases). CDR1 is SNHLY, CDR2 FYNNEI, per germline. Trimming shortened V by 2 bases and J by 6 bases, and 13 bases separated the two germline ends. The CDR3 runs to 15 residues. CDR3 nucleotides: TGTGCCAGCAGTGAATCCCCCGCAGGGGCCGGGGAGCTGTTTTTT. It encodes CASSESPAGAGELFF.

The genes are TRBV30 and TRBJ2-3, with a tentative D call TRBD1 (6 bases). The CDR3 consists of 13 residues. V lost 5 bases and J 4 bases, leaving 13 bases between the germline ends. Per the germline V gene, CDR1 is GTSNPN and CDR2 is SVGIG (reference sequence). The CDR3 is CAWGQPGADTQYF. As DNA, the CDR3 is TGTGCCTGGGGACAGCCAGGGGCAGATACGCAGTATTTT.

This clone was recorded once. The rearrangement joins TRBV15 to TRBJ2-1; TRBD2 matches 7 bases. The CDR3 runs 16 residues. J gave up 0 bases and V 0 bases, and 2 bases lay outside the gene matches. The germline V gene has CDR1 LNHNV and CDR2 YYDKDF (reference sequence). Here the CDR3 DNA reads TGTGCCACCAGCAGAGACCGGGAGGTCTCCTACAATGAGCAGTTCTTC. As protein: CATSRDREVSYNEQFF.

The chain employs TRBV27 and TRBJ2-3; possibly TRBD2 for D (6 bases). Trimming cost V 4 bases and J 3 bases, with 11 bases left between them. Germline values: CDR1 MNHEY, CDR2 SMNVEV (reference sequence). The CDR3 has 14 amino acids. The DNA of the CDR3 is TGTGCCAGCAGTTCGAGCGGAGGGACAGATACGCAGTATTTT. Protein sequence: CASSSSGGTDTQYF.

The CDR3 nucleotides read TGTGCCAGCTCACTCGGGACTAGTATAACAGATACGCAGTATTTT. As protein: CASSLGTSITDTQYF. This chain connects TRBV18 to TRBJ2-3; TRBD2 matches 8 bases. There are 15 residues in the CDR3. CDR1 KGHSH and CDR2 LQKENI come from the germline V gene. V lost 4 bases to trimming and J lost 3 bases; unmatched junction nucleotides: 6.

The chain recombines TRBV6-6 with TRBJ2-1, with D perhaps matching TRBD1 (6 bases). The CDR3 is made up of 15 amino acids. V was pared by 6 bases and J by 0 bases, with 12 bases between. Germline CDR1 reads MNHNY; CDR2 reads SVGAGI (reference sequence). Written as DNA, the CDR3 is TGTGCCAGCAGCCAGGACAGCAGCTCCTACAATGAGCAGTTCTTC. Encoded protein: CASSQDSSSYNEQFF.

The chain carries TRBV29-1 and TRBJ1-6; 10 nucleotides match TRBD1. The V segment lost 6 bases and the J segment 7 bases; nucleotides outside the gene matches: 3. Per the germline V gene, CDR1 is SQVTM and CDR2 is ANQGSEA. The CDR3 sequence is 13 residues long. The CDR3 sequence: CSVGQGGNSPLHF. In DNA, the CDR3 is TGCAGCGTCGGACAGGGGGGGAATTCACCCCTCCACTTT.

The CDR3 DNA reads TGCAGTGCTGGTGGGAGGTCGGTTATCTATGGCTACACCTTC. Its protein product is CSAGGRSVIYGYTF. The chain combines TRBV20-1 with TRBJ1-2; no clear D. Germline V gives CDR1 DFQATT, CDR2 SNEGSKA (reference sequence). The CDR3 consists of 14 residues. Trimming took off 5 bases at V and 4 bases at J, with 17 bases between the two ends.

CDR3 residues: CASRAAYGYTF. CDR3 nucleotides: TGTGCCAGCAGGGCCGCCTATGGCTACACCTTC. The chain has TRBV6-5 and TRBJ1-2; no definite D call. Germline values: CDR1 MNHEY, CDR2 SVGAGI. The CDR3 contains 11 residues. V lost 6 bases and J 4 bases, leaving 6 bases between the germline ends.

The sample holds one count of this clone. The V and J genes are TRBV2 and TRBJ1-1; no clear D. The CDR3 has 13 amino acids. Germline V gene data show CDR1 as SNHLY and CDR2 as FYNNEI. Trimming shortened V by 9 bases and J by 0 bases, and 11 bases separated the two germline ends. The CDR3 DNA follows: TGTGCCAGTGTACAGACTATGAACACTGAAGCTTTCTTT. Encoded protein: CASVQTMNTEAFF.

The chain employs TRBV19 and TRBJ1-1; 10 bases match TRBD1. The CDR3 loop spans 14 amino acids. V gave up 3 bases and J gave up 11 bases; unmatched junction bases: 9. CDR1 LNHDA and CDR2 SQIVND come from the germline V gene (reference sequence). CDR3 region: CASSISPGQGWAFF. In nucleotides, the CDR3 is TGTGCCAGTAGTATTTCTCCGGGACAGGGGTGGGCTTTCTTT.

This chain connects TRBV7-5 to TRBJ2-5; TRBD2 is taken as the D call from the table, unchecked against the DNA. TRBV7-5 is a known pseudogene. This CDR3 contains 16 residues. The CDR3 DNA is TGTGTCAGAAGCTTGACTAGCGGGGGGGCCACAGAGACCCAGTACTTC. Translating it yields CVRSLTSGGATETQYF.

The chain links TRBV28 to TRBJ1-2; 7 bases are a match to TRBD1. The germline V gene has CDR1 MDHEN and CDR2 SYDVKM. With V trimmed by 7 bases and J by 2 bases, 4 bases remained unmatched. This CDR3 region has 13 residues. The CDR3 region is CASNPTGNYGYTF. CDR3 DNA sequence: TGTGCCAGCAACCCGACAGGGAACTATGGCTACACCTTC.

V is TRBV5-1 and J is TRBJ2-5; tentative D call: TRBD1 (6 bases). This CDR3 spans 13 amino acids. CDR1 is SGHRS and CDR2 is YFSETQ in the germline V gene. V dropped 3 bases and J dropped 1 base, with 7 bases sitting between them. This chain's CDR3 is CASSWTVQETQYF. The CDR3 DNA is TGCGCCAGCAGCTGGACAGTCCAAGAGACCCAGTACTTC.

The V call is TRBV18, the J call TRBJ1-5, with 8 nucleotides matching TRBD1. This CDR3 region has 15 residues. Germline values: CDR1 KGHSH, CDR2 LQKENI. The J segment lost 6 bases and the V segment lost 1 base, leaving 5 bases of the junction unmatched. The CDR3 region is CASSPLAGGGQPQHF. CDR3 nucleotides: TGTGCCAGCTCACCACTGGCAGGGGGCGGTCAGCCCCAGCATTTT.

This clone has a count of ten or more. The V and J genes are TRBV11-2 and TRBJ2-7, with D tentatively TRBD1 (6 bases). Germline CDR1 reads SGHAT; CDR2 reads FQNNGV. Trimming took off 5 bases at V and 2 bases at J, with 13 bases between the two ends. The CDR3 contains 14 residues. The chain's CDR3 is CASSHRDITYEQYF. The CDR3 region has the DNA TGTGCCAGCAGCCACAGGGATATTACCTACGAGCAGTACTTC.